These 13 T cell receptor beta chains were all obtained from the same sample, sequenced in a study of T cells in Graves' hyperthyroidism and ophthalmopathy. RNA transcripts gave rise to amplified TCR beta CDR3 regions. TCR CDR3 regions were first amplified by RT-PCR with HTBI primers. TCRdb used MiXCR to reprocess the multiplex PCR reads, holding one entry per CDR3 protein. The sample gives almost 600,000 distinct CDR3 sequences, about 14% of which show up once; 5.8% is in the top ten. The sequenced sample was blood. These receptor sequences come from a woman between 25 and 40 years old with Graves' hyperthyroidism that later progressed to Graves' ophthalmopathy.

This clonotype was recorded at least ten times. J is TRBJ2-2 and V is TRBV3-1; 12 bases map to TRBD2. Trimming at V came to 4 bases and at J to 2 bases, leaving 8 bases not matched to a gene. The CDR3 covers 18 residues. The germline V gene has CDR1 LGHDT and CDR2 YNNKEL (reference sequence). CDR3 in DNA: TGTGCCAGCAGCCTCACAGGACTAGCGGGGCCCAACACCGGGGAGCTGTTTTTT. Amino acid sequence: CASSLTGLAGPNTGELFF.

This clonotype was counted only a few times. V usage is TRBV11-3 and J usage is TRBJ2-3; D is perhaps TRBD1 (6 bases). CDR1 is SGHNT and CDR2 is YENEEA in the germline V gene. V shed 7 bases and J shed 2 bases, with 13 bases lying between them. The CDR3 contains 14 residues. The CDR3 is CASTQTGTTDTQYF. The CDR3 DNA reads as TGTGCCAGCACTCAGACAGGAACCACAGATACGCAGTATTTT.

The rearrangement links TRBV15 to TRBJ2-1; 9 bases are a match to TRBD2. CDR3 length equals 17 residues. V was clipped by 0 bases and J by 7 bases; unmatched bases: 10. From germline, CDR1 is LNHNV and CDR2 YYDKDF (reference sequence). The chain's CDR3 is CATSREGLAGGRNEQFF. The CDR3 bases are TGTGCCACCAGCAGAGAAGGTCTCGCGGGAGGGCGGAATGAGCAGTTCTTC.

This clonotype has a handful of counts. The gene calls are TRBV7-3 and TRBJ2-1; D is unclear. The germline V gene encodes CDR1 SGHTA and CDR2 FQGTGA. V dropped 4 bases and J dropped 3 bases, with 16 bases sitting between them. This CDR3 has 16 residues. CDR3 DNA sequence: TGTGCCAGCAGCTCCACCGTTCTGGGGATCTACAATGAGCAGTTCTTC. As protein: CASSSTVLGIYNEQFF.

This clonotype has a count of ten or more. The genes are TRBV12-3 or TRBV12-4 and TRBJ1-1; possible D gene TRBD1, 6 bases. V gave up 2 bases and J gave up 5 bases, with 15 bases separating them. The CDR3 is made up of 15 amino acids. The CDR3 DNA follows: TGTGCCAGCAGTTTACACCGGCAGGGGTGGACTGAAGCTTTCTTT. It encodes CASSLHRQGWTEAFF.

This clonotype was observed many times. The V and J genes are TRBV28 and TRBJ2-3; D is possibly TRBD1 (6 bases). V was shortened by 6 bases and J by 1 base, with 8 bases between the two germline ends. CDR1 is MDHEN and CDR2 is SYDVKM in the germline V gene. The CDR3 runs 13 residues. In nucleotides, the CDR3 is TGTGCCAGCAGGTCAGGGGGCACAGATACGCAGTATTTT. Protein sequence: CASRSGGTDTQYF.

This chain links TRBV19 with TRBJ1-5; D call uncertain. The CDR3 loop spans 13 amino acids. The germline V and J ends were trimmed by 7 bases and 6 bases, with 13 bases remaining between them. CDR1 is LNHDA, CDR2 SQIVND, per germline (reference sequence). The CDR3 nucleotides read TGTGCCAGTAACCAGGTGGGTCCTCAGCCCCAGCATTTT. Its translation is CASNQVGPQPQHF. Full variable domain (rest looked up from reference TRBV19 and TRBJ1-5): DGGITQSPKYLFRKEGQNVTLSCEQNLNHDAMYWYRQDPGQGLRLIYYSQIVNDFQKGDIAEGYSVSREKKESFPLTVTSAQKNPTAFYLCASNQVGPQPQHFGDGTRLSIL.

This clonotype has ten or more counts. This chain connects TRBV19 to TRBJ2-1; D tentatively fits TRBD1 or TRBD2 (5 bases each). Trimming stripped 1 base from V and 4 bases from J, with 8 bases between. Germline V gene sequence: CDR1 LNHDA, CDR2 SQIVND (reference sequence). This CDR3 region has 14 residues. The DNA of the CDR3 is TGTGCCAGTAGTATAGCGGGACCTTACAATGAGCAGTTCTTC. It specifies CASSIAGPYNEQFF.

To note about this clonotype: One end of the junction varies from germline; a read error may be responsible. The J gene is TRBJ1-2, the V gene TRBV6-9; D ambiguous. CDR1 and CDR2 from the germline V gene are MNHGY and SVAAGI. The length of the CDR3 is 14 residues. The CDR3 coding sequence is TGTGCCAGCAGTTGGTCCCACCTCAACTATGGCTACGCCTTC. It is translated as CASSWSHLNYGYAF.

This clonotype was seen ten or more times. V gene TRBV9 combines with J gene TRBJ2-1; maybe TRBD1 (5 bases). The V end was cut by 2 bases, the J end by 0 bases, with 15 bases between. Germline-derived CDR1 and CDR2 are SGDLS and YYNGEE. The CDR3 runs to 17 residues. CDR3 region: CASSVHPTVNSYNEQFF. DNA of the CDR3: TGTGCCAGCAGCGTCCACCCGACAGTAAACTCCTACAATGAGCAGTTCTTC.

This clonotype was detected only a few times. The chain couples TRBV11-3 to TRBJ2-1, with a weak D call TRBD1 (7 bases). The CDR3 spans 17 residues. V was trimmed by 3 bases and J by 8 bases, leaving 23 bases between them. Germline values: CDR1 SGHNT, CDR2 YENEEA. The CDR3, as DNA: TGTGCCAGCAGCTTTAGGTCCGGGGGCAGGGGGACCGATGAGCAGTTCTTC. It translates to CASSFRSGGRGTDEQFF.

This clonotype was counted many times. The chain couples TRBV5-5 to TRBJ2-5; 8 bases are shared with TRBD2. CDR3 length: 16 amino acids. Per the germline V gene, CDR1 is SGHKS and CDR2 is YYEKEE (reference sequence). The ends lost 5 bases at V and 1 base at J; junction bases unmatched: 10. In DNA form, the CDR3 reads TGTGCCAGCAGTCGCGAGGTAGCGGGACTCCAAGAGACCCAGTACTTC. It specifies CASSREVAGLQETQYF.

This clonotype was seen at least ten times. The chain is built from TRBV7-2 and TRBJ2-3; D gene ambiguous. CDR1 is SGHTA and CDR2 is FQGNSA in the germline V gene. V lost 2 bases to trimming and J lost 3 bases, with 12 bases between them. The CDR3 length is 15 residues. The CDR3 region has the DNA TGTGCCAGCAGCTTATTTACCCCCGGAACAGATACGCAGTATTTT. Translating it yields CASSLFTPGTDTQYF.